This T cell receptor (beta chain) was captured in a study of T cells in Graves' hyperthyroidism and ophthalmopathy. This clonotype showed up many times. The source material, RNA transcripts, was used to amplify TCR beta CDR3 regions. When the TCR CDR3 underwent first-round RT-PCR, the HTBI primer set was used. Each CDR3 protein gets one entry after TCRdb re-called the multiplex PCR reads with MiXCR. The top ten clones hold roughly 9.2% of a sample with 300,000 to 450,000 distinct CDR3 sequences, 13% of them seen once. It was uncontrolled infection, other autoimmune disease, pregnancy or lactation that excluded patients. Trimming pared 4 bases from V and 0 bases from J, leaving 22 bases between. CDR3 length: 19 amino acids. Germline lookup yields CDR1 LGHDT and CDR2 YNNKEL (reference sequence).

The chain recombines TRBV3-1 with TRBJ2-1, with a weak D call TRBD2 (5 bases). The sequencing input was blood. This TCR was recovered from a woman between 18 and 29 years old with Graves' hyperthyroidism. The CDR3 reads CASSPHILVTQDSYNEQFF. In DNA form, the CDR3 reads TGTGCCAGCAGCCCACATATACTAGTTACCCAAGACTCCTACAATGAGCAGTTCTTC.